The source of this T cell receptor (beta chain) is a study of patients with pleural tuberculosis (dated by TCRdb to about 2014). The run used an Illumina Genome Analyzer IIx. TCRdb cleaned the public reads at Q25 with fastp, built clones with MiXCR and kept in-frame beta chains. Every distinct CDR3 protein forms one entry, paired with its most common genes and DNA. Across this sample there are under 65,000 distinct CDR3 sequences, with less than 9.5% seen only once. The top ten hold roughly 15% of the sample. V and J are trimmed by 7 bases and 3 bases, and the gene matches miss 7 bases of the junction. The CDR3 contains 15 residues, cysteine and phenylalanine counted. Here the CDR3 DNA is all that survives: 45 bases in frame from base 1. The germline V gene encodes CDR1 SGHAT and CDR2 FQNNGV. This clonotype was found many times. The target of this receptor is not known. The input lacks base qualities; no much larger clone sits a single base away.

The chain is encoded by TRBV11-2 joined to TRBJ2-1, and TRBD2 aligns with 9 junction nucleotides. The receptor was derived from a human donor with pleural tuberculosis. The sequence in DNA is TGTGCCAGCAACGCGGGAGGGAGGCTCTACAATGAGCAGTTCTTC. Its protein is CASNAGGRLYNEQFF.